A single sample gave rise to the 15 T cell receptor beta chains below, sequenced in a study of OX40 agonist ivuxolimab in advanced cancers. TCRdb's copy holds only in-frame clones and misses some; the assay was immunoSEQ multiplex PCR. Of roughly 60,000 clones in the sample, around 90% were seen once. The source material was CD4+ or CD8+ T cells sorted from blood, sampled in a trial of the OX40 agonist ivuxolimab. These receptors originate from an adult with an advanced solid tumor such as melanoma, head and neck, liver or kidney cancer.

The V and J genes are TRBV5-1 and TRBJ1-1; possible D gene TRBD1, 6 bases. The CDR3 consists of 15 residues. Trimming took off 5 bases at V and 1 base at J, with 15 bases between the two ends. Germline lookup yields CDR1 SGHRS and CDR2 YFSETQ. CDR3 nucleotides: TGCGCCAGCAGACGCATCCGGACAGCGAACACTGAAGCTTTCTTT. It translates to CASRRIRTANTEAFF.

The V call is TRBV5-1, the J call TRBJ1-3; D possibly corresponds to TRBD1 (6 bases). V was clipped by 0 bases and J by 2 bases, with 6 bases between them. This CDR3 contains 14 residues. The germline gives CDR1 SGHRS, CDR2 YFSETQ. The CDR3 DNA sequence: TGCGCCAGCAGCTTGGCAGGGGCTGGAAACACCATATATTTT. Amino acids: CASSLAGAGNTIYF.

The chain has TRBV18 and TRBJ2-5; no reliable D call. There are 13 residues in the CDR3. Germline CDR1 is KGHSH and CDR2 is LQKENI. Deletions cut 3 bases from V and 5 bases from J, with 10 bases between. CDR3 loop: CASSPTHGETQYF. The DNA of the CDR3 is TGTGCCAGCTCACCGACCCACGGGGAGACCCAGTACTTC.

This chain links TRBV29-1 with TRBJ1-1, with no clear D. Trimming pared 2 bases from V and 3 bases from J, leaving 10 bases between. CDR1 is SQVTM and CDR2 is ANQGSEA in the germline V gene. The CDR3 spans 13 residues. The CDR3, as DNA: TGCAGCGTTGAAAGGCAGGTGGACACTGAAGCTTTCTTT. It encodes CSVERQVDTEAFF.

In its sample, this clone was seen once. For the CDR3, the DNA is TGTGCCAGCAGTTATCTCTCGGGAAGTGGCAATCAGCCCCAGCATTTT. Translation: CASSYLSGSGNQPQHF. The chain has TRBV28 and TRBJ1-5, with D unresolved. Looked up from germline, CDR1 is MDHEN and CDR2 is SYDVKM. The CDR3 is 16 residues long. V was shortened by 4 bases and J by 2 bases, with 15 bases between the two germline ends.

This sequence joins TRBV4-2 and TRBJ2-7; D perhaps matches TRBD2 (6 bases). From germline, CDR1 is LGHNA and CDR2 YNFKEQ. The CDR3 consists of 15 residues. V was shortened by 1 base and J by 2 bases, with 12 bases between the two germline ends. For the CDR3, the DNA is TGTGCCAGCAGCCAAGTAGCGGATGGAGCCTACGAGCAGTACTTC. Its protein product is CASSQVADGAYEQYF.

The rearrangement joins TRBV5-8 to TRBJ2-1; 7 bases match TRBD1. J was trimmed by 0 bases and V by 2 bases; bases with no gene match: 17. Per germline, CDR1 SGHTS and CDR2 YDEGEE. This CDR3 contains 20 residues. CDR3 loop: CASSFGGQALIRSSYNEQFF. The CDR3 coding sequence is TGTGCCAGCAGCTTCGGCGGACAGGCGCTAATTCGTAGCTCCTACAATGAGCAGTTCTTC.

In its sample, this clone was seen a few times. The rearrangement joins TRBV19 to TRBJ1-1; no clear D. CDR1 and CDR2 from the germline V gene are LNHDA and SQIVND (reference sequence). V gave up 7 bases and J gave up 0 bases, with 6 bases separating them. The CDR3 extends over 12 amino acids. The CDR3: CASTSMNTEAFF. The CDR3 DNA reads TGTGCCAGTACCAGCATGAACACTGAAGCTTTCTTT. The full variable domain, completed using reference TRBV19 and TRBJ1-1, is DGGITQSPKYLFRKEGQNVTLSCEQNLNHDAMYWYRQDPGQGLRLIYYSQIVNDFQKGDIAEGYSVSREKKESFPLTVTSAQKNPTAFYLCASTSMNTEAFFGQGTRLTVV.

J is TRBJ2-3 and V is TRBV28; 7 nucleotides agree with TRBD2. CDR1 is MDHEN and CDR2 is SYDVKM in the germline V gene. The trim removed 3 bases at V and 2 bases at J, leaving 2 bases unmatched. The CDR3 totals 14 residues. The CDR3 here is CASSLGGVTDTQYF. CDR3 coding DNA: TGTGCCAGCAGTTTGGGGGGGGTCACAGATACGCAGTATTTT.

The chain has TRBV2 and TRBJ1-1; D not certain. This CDR3 is built from 15 residues. V was cut by 7 bases and J by 1 base, with 16 bases left in between. Germline V gene data show CDR1 as SNHLY and CDR2 as FYNNEI. The CDR3 bases are TGTGCCAGCACCTCTCCACCGGGCAGGAACACTGAAGCTTTCTTT. It translates to CASTSPPGRNTEAFF.

This clone was recorded only once. V gene TRBV9 combines with J gene TRBJ2-1; 9 bases agree with TRBD2. The CDR3 has 14 residues. Germline values: CDR1 SGDLS, CDR2 YYNGEE. V lost 3 bases and J lost 5; bases outside the gene matches: 3. The chain's CDR3 is CASSAGLADNEQFF. CDR3 DNA: TGTGCCAGCAGCGCGGGACTAGCTGACAATGAGCAGTTCTTC.

This sequence joins TRBV20-1 and TRBJ2-7, with 7 nucleotides matching TRBD2. This CDR3 region has 11 residues. V lost 6 bases and J lost 5; bases outside the gene matches: 4. The germline gives CDR1 DFQATT, CDR2 SNEGSKA (reference sequence). CDR3 protein: CSAHRGDEQYF. The CDR3 nucleotides are TGCAGTGCCCACCGGGGGGACGAGCAGTACTTC.

The chain carries TRBV19 and TRBJ1-5, with TRBD1 identical over 8 bases. Germline loops: CDR1 LNHDA, CDR2 SQIVND (reference sequence). Germline trimming cut 2 bases from V and 2 bases from J; bases unmatched to any gene: 8. The CDR3 contains 17 residues. The CDR3 sequence is CASSIQSGGEGNQPQHF. The CDR3 bases are TGTGCCAGTAGTATACAATCAGGGGGCGAAGGCAATCAGCCCCAGCATTTT.

In this sample, this clone turned up a few times. The chain carries TRBV10-3 and TRBJ1-1, with D possibly TRBD1 on 5 matching bases. Looked up from germline, CDR1 is ENHRY and CDR2 is SYGVKD. This CDR3 contains 14 residues. With 3 bases removed from V and 3 bases from J, the gap between germline ends came to 11 bases. Here the CDR3 reads CAISERGDDTEAFF. The CDR3 DNA reads as TGTGCCATCAGTGAAAGGGGTGACGACACTGAAGCTTTCTTT.

This clone was seen just once. The chain links TRBV5-4 to TRBJ2-3, with 10 bases fitting TRBD2. J was trimmed by 3 bases and V by 10 bases; bases with no gene match: 5. CDR3 length: 13 amino acids. Germline-derived CDR1 and CDR2 are SGHNT and YYREEE (reference sequence). CDR3 protein: CAVRGLATDTQYF. CDR3 coding DNA: TGTGCCGTTAGGGGACTAGCGACAGATACGCAGTATTTT.